This TCR beta chain was identified during a study of chemoradiotherapy in HPV16-positive cancers. As for the study in general: Candidate HPV-specific T-cell clones and common TCR motifs came from functional assays in two HPV16-positive patients.

V dropped 2 bases and J dropped 4 bases, with 6 bases sitting between them. The germline V gene encodes CDR1 SGHTA and CDR2 FQGNSA. The CDR3 totals 13 residues. Sequencing was performed with immunoSEQ multiplex PCR; in TCRdb, only in-frame clones are kept and a portion is missing. The sample lists approximately 13,000 clones, 76% occurring once. This clone was detected only once. The antigen is not known. Study results and caveats: HPV-responsive T-cell expansion during chemoradiotherapy was linked to improved recurrence-free survival in HPV16-positive patients. Non-HPV-specific T cells did not expand in tumors during treatment, whereas candidate HPV-specific clones and E7-related motifs did.

The V gene is TRBV7-2, the J gene TRBJ1-5; D is unclear. This receptor was obtained from a human donor with HPV-associated anogenital cancer. Sample acquisition took place from a patient who underwent chemoradiotherapy. The CDR3 loop reads CASSLFGNQPQHF. DNA of the CDR3: TGTGCCAGCAGCTTATTCGGGAATCAGCCCCAGCATTTT.